A single sample is the source of the 31 T cell receptor beta chains below, sequenced in a study of cytomegalovirus exposure and HLA in healthy donors. Both 60 Vbeta primers and 13 Jbeta primers went into the PCR. This table comes from immunoSEQ multiplex PCR, and its TCRdb copy is limited to in-frame clones, with some not included. The table shows 200,000 to 250,000 clones, with over 60% occurring only once. Sequencing was performed on PBMCs. The receptors derive from a man aged 40-49 years in good health and CMV-seronegative.

V usage is TRBV5-1 and J usage is TRBJ2-7, with TRBD1 as a possible D gene (6 bases). The CDR3 has 14 amino acids. V dropped 3 bases and J dropped 3 bases, with 13 bases sitting between them. Germline CDR1 reads SGHRS; CDR2 reads YFSETQ. The CDR3 bases are TGCGCCAGCAGCTCTTCTGGACAGTACTACGAGCAGTACTTC. Its protein is CASSSSGQYYEQYF.

V and J are TRBV5-6 and TRBJ1-1; D is possibly TRBD1 (6 bases). The CDR3 sequence is 16 residues long. The V gene lost 2 bases and the J gene lost 1 base, with 15 bases spanning the gap. Germline V gene data show CDR1 as SGHDT and CDR2 as YYEEEE. CDR3 coding DNA: TGTGCCAGCAGCTTATTTCAGGGGCCTAAGAACACTGAAGCTTTCTTT. Amino acid sequence: CASSLFQGPKNTEAFF.

The chain combines TRBV15 with TRBJ2-7; the match to TRBD2 covers 7 bases. The V and J ends lost 3 bases and 5 bases, in that order; junction bases with no gene match: 10. CDR3 length: 15 residues. Germline CDR1 is LNHNV and CDR2 is YYDKDF (reference sequence). CDR3 amino acids: CATSRGGVTVDEQYF. The CDR3 DNA reads TGTGCCACCAGCAGGGGGGGGGTGACAGTTGACGAGCAGTACTTC. The entire variable domain, with the rest obtained from reference TRBV15 and TRBJ2-7, is as follows: DAMVIQNPRYQVTQFGKPVTLSCSQTLNHNVMYWYQQKSSQAPKLLFHYYDKDFNNEADTPDNFQSRRPNTSFCFLDIRSPGLGDTAMYLCATSRGGVTVDEQYFGPGTRLTVT.

The chain carries TRBV5-1 and TRBJ2-2; a possible D gene is TRBD2 (5 bases). Looked up from germline, CDR1 is SGHRS and CDR2 is YFSETQ. The length of the CDR3 is 14 residues. Trimming removed 3 bases at V and 5 bases at J, with 11 bases between. The CDR3 DNA is TGCGCCAGCAGCTCGGAGGTATGGACCGGGGAGCTGTTTTTT. Protein product: CASSSEVWTGELFF.

This clone was found once. V is TRBV7-2 and J is TRBJ1-5, with D uncertain. Trimming took off 1 base at V and 1 base at J, with 5 bases between the two ends. The CDR3 is 14 amino acids. The germline gives CDR1 SGHTA, CDR2 FQGNSA. The CDR3 DNA sequence: TGTGCCAGCAGCTTAGGGCGGAGCAATCAGCCCCAGCATTTT. Amino acid sequence: CASSLGRSNQPQHF.

As for this clone: At one end the junction does not follow the germline gene, possibly because of a read error. Other nucleotide sequences in the sample specify the same CDR3. V and J are TRBV29-1 and TRBJ1-5; TRBD1 is a possible D gene (6 bases). The CDR3 has 12 residues. Germline CDR1 and CDR2: SQVTM and ANQGSEA. This CDR3 reads CSAGQYNQPQHF. DNA of the CDR3: TGTAGCGCAGGACAGTACAATCAGCCCCAGCATTTT.

This chain joins TRBV28 and TRBJ1-2; the D is unclear. The CDR3 spans 13 residues. Trimming pared 6 bases from V and 1 base from J, leaving 9 bases between. In germline, CDR1 is MDHEN, CDR2 SYDVKM. CDR3 nucleotides: TGTGCCAGCAGAATAGCCCGTAACTATGGCTACACCTTC. Residues: CASRIARNYGYTF.

The V call is TRBV6-5, the J call TRBJ1-5; D is uncertain. Between the trimmed V and J ends, which lost 2 bases and 1 base, there was a span of 6 bases. Germline V gene lookup returns CDR1 MNHEY and CDR2 SVGAGI. The CDR3 loop spans 14 amino acids. DNA of the CDR3: TGTGCCAGCAGTTACGGTCGGAGCAATCAGCCCCAGCATTTT. Protein sequence: CASSYGRSNQPQHF.

V gene TRBV7-8 combines with J gene TRBJ2-1; tentatively, D is TRBD1 (6 bases). V dropped 1 base and J dropped 9 bases, with 13 bases sitting between them. Germline CDR1 and CDR2: SGHVS and FQNEAQ. This CDR3 has 14 amino acids. The CDR3 protein is CASSLDGRGSEQFF. For the CDR3, the DNA is TGTGCCAGCAGCTTAGACGGCAGGGGCTCTGAGCAGTTCTTC.

The chain carries TRBV5-4 and TRBJ2-5, with 11 bases matching TRBD2. The tail of the sequence fits TRBJ2-7 better, so the J call may be wrong. The CDR3 contains 15 residues. Germline lookup yields CDR1 SGHNT and CDR2 YYREEE (reference sequence). CDR3 amino acids: CASSFGSSGRYEQYF. DNA for the CDR3: TGTGCCAGCAGTTTCGGTTCTAGCGGGAGGTACGAGCAGTACTTC.

The CDR3 is CASSQGLGTDTQYF. CDR3 coding DNA: TGTGCCAGCAGCCAAGGACTCGGCACAGATACGCAGTATTTT. J is TRBJ2-3 and V is TRBV4-2; the D is unclear. V was trimmed by 1 base and J by 1 base, leaving 6 bases between them. This CDR3 spans 14 amino acids. Germline values: CDR1 LGHNA, CDR2 YNFKEQ.

This chain joins TRBV6-5 and TRBJ2-7; possibly TRBD2 for D (5 bases). Germline CDR1 is MNHEY and CDR2 is SVGAGI. V gave up 4 bases and J gave up 2 bases, with 12 bases separating them. The CDR3 is 14 residues long. The CDR3 loop is CASSSNGGPYEQYF. In nucleotides, the CDR3 is TGTGCCAGCAGTTCAAACGGCGGGCCCTACGAGCAGTACTTC.

The rearrangement joins TRBV2 to TRBJ1-1; 11 bases match TRBD1. The CDR3 totals 15 residues. Germline CDR1 and CDR2: SNHLY and FYNNEI. The trim removed 8 bases at V and 1 base at J, leaving 6 bases unmatched. The CDR3 region has the DNA TGTGCCAGCGGCGGACAGGGGGCCCAGAACACTGAAGCTTTCTTT. Protein sequence: CASGGQGAQNTEAFF.

This clone was seen a handful of times. V and J are TRBV27 and TRBJ2-1; D is possibly TRBD1 (5 bases). Germline lookup yields CDR1 MNHEY and CDR2 SMNVEV (reference sequence). V dropped 9 bases and J dropped 0 bases, with 18 bases sitting between them. CDR3 length: 16 amino acids. CDR3 sequence reads: CASNSLRVSSYNEQFF. In DNA form, the CDR3 reads TGTGCCAGTAACTCCCTCAGGGTAAGCTCCTACAATGAGCAGTTCTTC.

Only one count was recorded for this clone. The V and J genes are TRBV6-8 and TRBJ1-6, with D perhaps TRBD1 (6 bases). From germline, CDR1 is MNHGY and CDR2 SAAAGT. The CDR3 loop spans 15 amino acids. V lost 5 bases, J lost 0 bases, and 8 bases lay in between. CDR3 sequence: CASSDRSSYNSPLHF. The CDR3 nucleotides read TGTGCCAGCAGTGACAGGAGCTCCTATAATTCACCCCTCCACTTT.

The V and J genes are TRBV9 and TRBJ1-2; TRBD1 is a possible D gene (6 bases). V was shortened by 1 base and J by 0 bases, with 16 bases between the two germline ends. Germline CDR1 and CDR2: SGDLS and YYNGEE. The CDR3 consists of 17 residues. The CDR3 region is CASSVSAPGDTNYGYTF. CDR3 nucleotide sequence: TGTGCCAGCAGCGTATCGGCCCCAGGGGACACTAACTATGGCTACACCTTC.

This clone has only one observation. As DNA, the CDR3 is TGTGCCAGCAGCTTAGGTCAGGAGAACACTGAAGCTTTCTTT. Translated, it gives CASSLGQENTEAFF. This chain links TRBV11-2 with TRBJ1-1; no definite D call. The germline V gene has CDR1 SGHAT and CDR2 FQNNGV. The CDR3 runs 14 residues. Trimming left V 1 base short and J 1 base short, with 7 bases between. Full variable domain (rest looked up from reference TRBV11-2 and TRBJ1-1): EAGVAQSPRYKIIEKRQSVAFWCNPISGHATLYWYQQILGQGPKLLIQFQNNGVVDDSQLPKDRFSAERLKGVDSTLKIQPAKLEDSAVYLCASSLGQENTEAFFGQGTRLTVV.

The genes are TRBV20-1 and TRBJ2-7, with a possible D match to TRBD1 (6 bases). Germline lookup yields CDR1 DFQATT and CDR2 SNEGSKA (reference sequence). The CDR3 has 10 amino acids. V gave up 4 bases and J gave up 7 bases, with 8 bases separating them. The CDR3 coding sequence is TGCAGTGCTAACAGGGAGGAGCAGTACTTC. This encodes CSANREEQYF.

The chain has TRBV28 and TRBJ1-4; 8 bases agree with TRBD1. The CDR3 extends over 14 amino acids. Germline CDR1 is MDHEN and CDR2 is SYDVKM. Trimming removed 7 bases from V and 8 bases from J; junction bases left unmatched: 9. CDR3 sequence (DNA): TGTGCCAGCAATGGTGGACAGGGTGGGGAAAAACTGTTTTTT. Its protein product is CASNGGQGGEKLFF. Variable domain in full (rest from reference TRBV28 and TRBJ1-4): DVKVTQSSRYLVKRTGEKVFLECVQDMDHENMFWYRQDPGLGLRLIYFSYDVKMKEKGDIPEGYSVSREKKERFSLILESASTNQTSMYLCASNGGQGGEKLFFGSGTQLSVL.

The J gene is TRBJ1-1, the V gene TRBV6-5; 8 bases are shared with TRBD1. The germline V gene encodes CDR1 MNHEY and CDR2 SVGAGI. The CDR3 is made up of 13 amino acids. With V trimmed by 4 bases and J by 4 bases, 2 bases remained unmatched. The CDR3 here is CASSWTGLTEAFF. The CDR3 DNA is TGTGCCAGCAGTTGGACAGGGCTCACTGAAGCTTTCTTT.

This clone has just a few counts. The chain joins TRBV11-2 to TRBJ2-2; D might be TRBD1 (5 bases). Looked up from germline, CDR1 is SGHAT and CDR2 is FQNNGV. V was cut by 1 base and J by 2 bases, with 8 bases left in between. The CDR3 runs 15 residues. This chain's CDR3 is CASSLVGVNTGELFF. CDR3 DNA: TGTGCCAGCAGCTTAGTAGGGGTCAACACCGGGGAGCTGTTTTTT.

This clone was seen a few times. The chain combines TRBV19 with TRBJ1-1; 9 bases fit TRBD1. The CDR3 is 15 residues long. Germline-derived CDR1 and CDR2 are LNHDA and SQIVND (reference sequence). V gave up 6 bases and J gave up 6 bases; unmatched junction bases: 11. CDR3 nucleotide sequence: TGTGCCAGTAGAAAGGGACAGGGTTTGGGCGCTGAAGCTTTCTTT. This translates into CASRKGQGLGAEAFF.

The chain employs TRBV18 and TRBJ2-3; D uncertain. The CDR3 is made up of 14 amino acids. Trimming stripped 2 bases from V and 1 base from J, with 7 bases between. Germline V gene data show CDR1 as KGHSH and CDR2 as LQKENI. This chain's CDR3 is CASSPGQRTDTQYF. The CDR3 DNA follows: TGTGCCAGCTCACCAGGGCAGCGCACAGATACGCAGTATTTT. Together with reference TRBV18 and TRBJ2-3, the CDR3 gives the full variable domain: NAGVMQNPRHLVRRRGQEARLRCSPMKGHSHVYWYRQLPEEGLKFMVYLQKENIIDESGMPKERFSAEFPKEGPSILRIQQVVRGDSAAYFCASSPGQRTDTQYFGPGTRLTVL.

The rearrangement uses TRBV10-2 and TRBJ1-2, with 12 bases aligning to TRBD1. The CDR3 contains 16 residues. The V gene's germline CDR1 is WSHSY and CDR2 SAAADI. After removal of 7 bases from V and 5 bases from J, the junction contained 11 bases not matched to a gene. The CDR3 bases are TGCGCCAGCATCGCCGGGACAGGGGGCGTGGGGTATGGCTACACCTTC. It specifies CASIAGTGGVGYGYTF.

The gene calls are TRBV2 and TRBJ2-7; the match to TRBD1 covers 7 bases. The V gene end was trimmed by 6 bases and the J gene end by 7 bases; junction bases not matched to a gene: 6. Per germline, CDR1 SNHLY and CDR2 FYNNEI. The CDR3 sequence is 12 residues long. CDR3 loop: CASSDVDREQYF. DNA of the CDR3: TGTGCCAGCAGCGACGTGGACAGGGAGCAGTACTTC.

The genes are TRBV7-3 and TRBJ2-1, with D maybe TRBD2 (5 bases). CDR1 and CDR2 from the germline V gene are SGHTA and FQGTGA. This CDR3 is built from 15 residues. V lost 4 bases and J lost 9, with 19 bases in between. DNA of the CDR3: TGTGCCAGCAGCTCCCGAATAGGCGAGGGCTTTGAGCAGTTCTTC. The encoded protein is CASSSRIGEGFEQFF.

This rearrangement joins TRBV7-8 to TRBJ2-3, with 8 bases lining up with TRBD2. CDR1 SGHVS and CDR2 FQNEAQ come from the germline V gene. The CDR3 loop spans 18 amino acids. V lost 1 base to trimming and J lost 4 bases; unmatched junction nucleotides: 13. The CDR3 protein is CASSLGVAGPLHADTQYF. In DNA form, the CDR3 reads TGTGCCAGCAGCTTAGGGGTAGCGGGGCCCCTCCACGCAGATACGCAGTATTTT.

This chain links TRBV18 with TRBJ2-1, with D possibly being TRBD1 (6 bases). Germline-derived CDR1 and CDR2 are KGHSH and LQKENI. V lost 2 bases to trimming and J lost 6 bases, with 8 bases between them. The CDR3 extends over 13 amino acids. The CDR3 nucleotides read TGTGCCAGCTCACCAGCAGGGGTCAATGAGCAGTTCTTC. Its protein product is CASSPAGVNEQFF.

Only one count was recorded for this clone. The chain carries TRBV10-2 and TRBJ2-4; D not certain. Trimming pared 8 bases from V and 1 base from J, leaving 6 bases between. The CDR3 covers 12 residues. Germline V gene sequence: CDR1 WSHSY, CDR2 SAAADI. Here the CDR3 DNA reads TGCGCCAGCGGTCAGGCCAAAAACATTCAGTACTTC. Its protein is CASGQAKNIQYF.

The CDR3 DNA sequence: TGTGCCAGCAGTGCCACTGACAGAGAAAAACTGTTTTTT. Translation: CASSATDREKLFF. V gene TRBV25-1 combines with J gene TRBJ1-4, with D possibly TRBD1 on 5 matching bases. Deletions cut 4 bases from V and 8 bases from J, with 11 bases between. Germline loops: CDR1 MGHDK, CDR2 SYGVNS. The length of the CDR3 is 13 residues. Based on the CDR3 plus reference TRBV25-1 and TRBJ1-4, the full variable domain is EADIYQTPRYLVIGTGKKITLECSQTMGHDKMYWYQQDPGMELHLIHYSYGVNSTEKGDLSSESTVSRIRTEHFPLTLESARPSHTSQYLCASSATDREKLFFGSGTQLSVL.

This rearrangement joins TRBV5-1 to TRBJ2-1; 8 bases match TRBD1. The trim removed 4 bases at V and 2 bases at J, leaving 8 bases unmatched. Germline assignment: CDR1 SGHRS and CDR2 YFSETQ. This CDR3 spans 16 amino acids. Here the CDR3 reads CASSRRDRPTYNEQFF. The CDR3 nucleotides read TGCGCCAGCAGCCGACGGGACAGGCCGACCTACAATGAGCAGTTCTTC. Full variable domain (remainder filled in from reference TRBV5-1 and TRBJ2-1): KAGVTQTPRYLIKTRGQQVTLSCSPISGHRSVSWYQQTPGQGLQFLFEYFSETQRNKGNFPGRFSGRQFSNSRSEMNVSTLELGDSALYLCASSRRDRPTYNEQFFGPGTRLTVL.